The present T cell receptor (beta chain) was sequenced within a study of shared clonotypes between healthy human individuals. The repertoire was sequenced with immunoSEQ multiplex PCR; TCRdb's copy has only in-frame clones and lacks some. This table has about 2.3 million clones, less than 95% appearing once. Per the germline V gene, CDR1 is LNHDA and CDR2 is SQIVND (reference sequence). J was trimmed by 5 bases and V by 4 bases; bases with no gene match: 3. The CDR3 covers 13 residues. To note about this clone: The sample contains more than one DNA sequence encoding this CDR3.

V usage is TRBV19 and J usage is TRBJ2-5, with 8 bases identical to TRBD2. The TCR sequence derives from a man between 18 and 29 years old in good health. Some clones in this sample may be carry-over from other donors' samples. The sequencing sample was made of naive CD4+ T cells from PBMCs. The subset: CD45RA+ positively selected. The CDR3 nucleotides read TGTGCCAGTAGTAGCACGGGAGGGGAGACCCAGTACTTC. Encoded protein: CASSSTGGETQYF.